This TCR beta chain was identified in a study of cytomegalovirus exposure and HLA in healthy donors (dated by TCRdb to 2016 to 2017). For the study in its entirety: An earlier analysis of several hundred of the donors reported 276 Gb of sequence data and 95 million to 120 million unique TCR beta sequences obtained from about 179 million T cells. About 280 gigabases of sequencing data and roughly 81 million unique TCR sequences made up an early release that covered some 640 HLA-typed donors. Among the approximately 420 genotyped donors, about 83% belonged to the genetic ancestry cluster associated with self-reported Caucasian donors. The study aimed to test whether cataloging public T cell receptors could reveal signatures of past pathogen exposure. The study used immunosequencing to profile the T cell repertoires of about 670 subjects and linked those repertoires to cytomegalovirus serostatus. Besides the first cohort of roughly 640 subjects, a separate validation cohort made up of 120 different subjects was used. The study combined high-throughput TCR immunosequencing, statistical association of individual TCRs with disease status, and machine learning to predict cytomegalovirus infection status. A later analysis re-analyzed previously published TCR beta repertoires from 650 to 800 donors and added high-resolution HLA genotyping to study TCR occurrence patterns. The later analysis used no new phenotypic data to find candidate immune exposures, relying instead on TCR beta sequences and their occurrence across donors. An earlier analysis of about 620 of the donors applied high-throughput TCR beta sequencing to assess whether each TCR beta V gene segment acted as functional or pseudogenic. Donor age, sex, ethnicity and CMV serostatus were compiled together with the repertoire data. In a later genetic analysis, genome-wide SNP genotypes for about 60% of the 666 donors were used, and that subset was treated as a discovery cohort. Every discovery cohort repertoire had been produced on one sequencing platform. Class I and class II HLA loci were covered by the typing at four-digit resolution. The number of donors typed differed by locus, with about 629-630 for A, B, C, DRB1 and DQB1, roughly 550 for DQA1, 600 to 610 for DPA1, and approximately 470 for DPB1. Roughly five DR-DQ haplotypes were treated as single units for association and clustering because of strong linkage in the cohort. Among a few hundred genotyped donors of the cohort, an average of approximately 230,000 unique TCR beta nucleotide sequences were sequenced per donor, roughly 20% of them non-productive. The full study reports these points: The earlier analysis of 587 of the donors excluded roughly 17 rarely observed V segments, including chromosome 9 orphons, because counts were too low. In a later analysis, several top co-occurrence clusters were reported to appear linked to parvovirus B19, influenza, CMV and Epstein-Barr virus. A group of highly shared sequence variants was considered likely to be a technical artifact of the sequencing pipeline. Linkage disequilibrium might explain the correlated functional status among segregating V segments, but an unknown experimental factor could not be excluded. A later analysis associated approximately 17,000 TCR beta sequences with specific HLA alleles at a false discovery rate of 0.05. A later genetic analysis associated a missense DCLRE1C variant with V-gene and J-gene trimming of TCR beta chains, and an independent cohort replicated the association. The classifier was reported to diagnose cytomegalovirus status with high specificity and sensitivity in both the original cohort and the validation cohort. Across donors, most TCR sequences were observed very rarely, whereas some public TCRs were present in many individuals. Strong co-occurrence of HLA alleles, especially DR and DQ, made assigning TCR associations to individual alleles difficult. Most CMV-associated TCR beta chains appeared to be HLA-restricted in a later analysis, and the HLA associations seemed to be driven largely by CMV exposure. A further reported finding was that TCR beta sequences accurately predicted the HLA-A and HLA-B alleles for most subjects in the first cohort. Sequencing depth was assumed to be roughly uniform across donors in the presence/absence analyses, though that assumption may not hold. In this cohort, only TCR beta chains were sequenced, and detectable features were limited by the absence of alpha or paired-chain data. A later analysis found that HLA-associated TCR beta chains were more clonally expanded and had lower generation probabilities than equally common non-associated chains. The only immune exposure information available for the cohort was CMV serostatus. The authors suggested that the approach could potentially be generalized to other disease states and immunological phenotypes. HLA typing was unavailable for some donors at each locus, so association tests used only the typed subset. In a later analysis, the rate of TCR association differed among HLA loci, with DRB1 alleles having the most associated TCRs and HLA-C alleles having the fewest. Broadly in line with IMGT annotations, most TCR beta V segments showed up in productive rearrangements about 87% or about 30% of the time in an earlier analysis of approximately 600 of the donors. In vitro tests confirmed that a few of the cytomegalovirus-associated TCR beta chains recognize cytomegalovirus antigens. Compared with the roughly 670-donor mean, donors in an Asian-associated ancestry cluster had fewer N-insertions in productive TCRs, according to a later genetic analysis. In the study, roughly 160 TCR beta chains were listed as associated with cytomegalovirus.

Library method: the immunoSEQ multiplex PCR assay. For the multiplex PCR, a mixture combining 60 forward primers for TCR Vbeta segments and 13 reverse primers for TCR Jbeta segments was used. The CDR3 region of rearranged TCR beta genes was amplified from genomic DNA by a multiplex PCR assay. The Illumina HiSeq System was used to sequence the amplified TCR beta libraries as 87-base-pair reads. Turning to the authors' computational methods: Across the 640 or so repertoires, a later analysis counted 60 million to 90 million unique TCR beta chains, around 11 million of which were shared by at least two donors. Raw reads were error-corrected and collapsed into unique sequences with a nearest-neighbor algorithm that merged closely related sequences to remove PCR and sequencing errors. To assign V, D and J gene segments, CDR3 sequences were aligned to IMGT reference sequences. For a sequence to be retained, a match of at least six nucleotides was required to both a V gene segment and a J gene segment. A rearrangement was called productive if the CDR3 had no stop codons and remained in frame with V and J, and every other rearrangement was called non-productive. CDR3 was defined according to IMGT convention as the region running from the second conserved V-encoded cysteine to the conserved J-encoded phenylalanine. In an earlier analysis of some 550 of the donors, sequences lacking an unambiguous match to a single V gene segment were excluded. In an earlier analysis of approximately 610 of the donors, V segments were called functional above 56.7% productive rearrangements and were called segregating when the between-donor standard deviation exceeded 5%. To diagnose cytomegalovirus status from the catalog of TCR beta chain sequences, a statistical classification framework was built. In a later analysis, V and J genes were assigned by comparing TCR nucleotide sequences against IMGT/GENE-DB human TR gene sequences. Using the TCRdist pipeline, a later analysis assigned CDR3 sequences along with most-parsimonious VDJ recombination scenarios. A later analysis defined each TCR beta chain by its CDR3 amino acid sequence plus V-gene family, and excluded reads lacking a unique V-gene family. A later analysis removed 500 to 600 highly shared, low-generation-probability nucleotide sequences to deal with suspected cross-contamination and a sequencing artifact. For each public chain, a later analysis derived a clonal expansion index from normalized ranks of inferred template counts within each repertoire. In a later analysis, generation probabilities were computed using a VDJ recombination model fitted to out-of-frame rearrangements, and the results were checked against IGoR. In a later analysis, hypergeometric tests were used to score TCR-TCR, TCR-HLA and TCR-CMV co-occurrence, with a repertoire-size bias correction applied to TCR pairs. To estimate false discovery rates, a later analysis permuted the HLA or CMV assignments 20 times. A later analysis grouped co-occurring TCRs with DBSCAN, adding TCRdist sequence similarity when clustering within HLA-allele-positive subsets. Co-occurrence clustering excluded repertoires with fewer than 30,000 or more than 120,000 public chains, plus five with anomalous nucleotide sharing. TCRdb re-hosts the immuneACCESS table, in-frame sequences only. Its copies lack some clones; in the studies checked, an unresolved V gene accounts for under half of them, and the cause for the rest is not known. The V and J calls and clone size are taken from that table; D and trimming were inferred from the DNA. This sample has 150,000 to 200,000 clones in its table, and roughly 80% of those were observed once. 1% to 1.5% of the sample lies in the top ten.

On this clone: Its cognate antigen has yet to be identified. No much larger clonotype is one base removed from it; base qualities were not supplied.

The cohort consisted of 650 to 850 healthy bone marrow donors. All cohort members were sampled while nominally healthy, although unrecorded immune exposures were likely present. The donor tested CMV seropositive, placing the donor among the approximately 310 seropositive members of the cohort. A peripheral blood sample was provided by each donor, and peripheral blood mononuclear cells were used for TCR beta sequencing. Genomic DNA was extracted from the blood cell samples with the Qiagen DNeasy Blood Extraction Kit. The sequencing input was PBMCs. The receptor was derived from a man aged 50-60 years in good health and CMV-seropositive.

The CDR3 region: CASSELYNEQFF. Here is the DNA: TGTGCCAGCAGTGAACTTTACAATGAGCAGTTCTTC. The rearranged chain carries TRBV28 and TRBJ2-1; the D gene is unclear. The CDR3 runs 12 residues from the cysteine to the phenylalanine. This entry keeps only the CDR3 DNA: 36 bases, framed from base 1. The junction shows trimming of 5 bases on V and 4 bases on J, plus 6 bases between the germline ends. The germline V gene encodes CDR1 MDHEN and CDR2 SYDVKM.